These 6 T cell receptor beta chains came from one sample sequenced in a study of blood T cell repertoires in COVID-19. TCRdb's copy holds only in-frame clones and misses some; the assay was immunoSEQ multiplex PCR. Here the sample spans approximately 150,000 clones, approximately 81% being singletons. The source material was PBMCs or T cells enriched from blood (not recorded which). The receptors were gathered from a woman between 45 and 65 years old who had recovered from COVID-19.

This clone was detected only a few times. J is TRBJ1-6 and V is TRBV7-2; D ambiguous. This CDR3 comprises 13 residues. V was shortened by 11 bases and J by 6 bases, with 14 bases between the two germline ends. Germline V gene lookup returns CDR1 SGHTA and CDR2 FQGNSA. The CDR3 DNA sequence: TGTGCCGCGGGTATCTGGGGTAATTCACCCCTCCACTTT. Residues: CAAGIWGNSPLHF.

The CDR3 sequence: CASSLAVQGTVNTEAFF. The CDR3 DNA reads as TGTGCCAGCAGCTTGGCCGTACAGGGGACGGTGAACACTGAAGCTTTCTTT. The rearrangement links TRBV5-8 to TRBJ1-1; 7 bases map to TRBD1. This CDR3 is built from 17 residues. Germline-derived CDR1 and CDR2 are SGHTS and YDEGEE. The ends lost 0 bases at V and 0 bases at J; junction bases unmatched: 8.

This chain connects TRBV18 to TRBJ1-1; 7 bases match TRBD1. Looked up from germline, CDR1 is KGHSH and CDR2 is LQKENI. This CDR3 is 14 amino acids long. The ends lost 1 base at V and 7 bases at J; junction bases unmatched: 6. As DNA, the CDR3 is TGTGCCAGCTCACCACAAGGGGGCGGGAATGAAGCTTTCTTT. It encodes CASSPQGGGNEAFF. The full variable domain, rest sourced from reference TRBV18 and TRBJ1-1, is NAGVMQNPRHLVRRRGQEARLRCSPMKGHSHVYWYRQLPEEGLKFMVYLQKENIIDESGMPKERFSAEFPKEGPSILRIQQVVRGDSAAYFCASSPQGGGNEAFFGQGTRLTVV.

As DNA, the CDR3 is TGCGCCAGCAGACAGGGGGCGGAAGAAGCTTTCTTT. It yields the protein CASRQGAEEAFF. The V and J genes are TRBV5-1 and TRBJ1-1; 9 nucleotides agree with TRBD1. CDR1 SGHRS and CDR2 YFSETQ come from the germline V gene. This CDR3 region has 12 residues. The V and J ends lost 5 bases and 8 bases, in that order; junction bases with no gene match: 4.

The rearrangement uses TRBV19 and TRBJ2-7, with no clear D. Germline loops: CDR1 LNHDA, CDR2 SQIVND (reference sequence). V was shortened by 5 bases and J by 3 bases, with 11 bases between the two germline ends. The CDR3 is 13 amino acids. CDR3 in amino acids: CASSPDSYYEQYF. The CDR3, as DNA: TGTGCCAGTAGTCCTGACTCCTACTACGAGCAGTACTTC. The variable domain in full, with the rest retrieved from reference TRBV19 and TRBJ2-7, is DGGITQSPKYLFRKEGQNVTLSCEQNLNHDAMYWYRQDPGQGLRLIYYSQIVNDFQKGDIAEGYSVSREKKESFPLTVTSAQKNPTAFYLCASSPDSYYEQYFGPGTRLTVT.

The chain employs TRBV5-6 and TRBJ1-2, with D maybe TRBD1 (6 bases). The germline V and J ends were trimmed by 3 bases and 8 bases, with 17 bases remaining between them. CDR1 and CDR2 (germline): SGHDT, YYEEEE. The CDR3 length is 14 residues. The CDR3 sequence is CASSSWQGKGGYTF. The CDR3 DNA reads TGTGCCAGCAGCTCGTGGCAGGGGAAGGGAGGCTACACCTTC.